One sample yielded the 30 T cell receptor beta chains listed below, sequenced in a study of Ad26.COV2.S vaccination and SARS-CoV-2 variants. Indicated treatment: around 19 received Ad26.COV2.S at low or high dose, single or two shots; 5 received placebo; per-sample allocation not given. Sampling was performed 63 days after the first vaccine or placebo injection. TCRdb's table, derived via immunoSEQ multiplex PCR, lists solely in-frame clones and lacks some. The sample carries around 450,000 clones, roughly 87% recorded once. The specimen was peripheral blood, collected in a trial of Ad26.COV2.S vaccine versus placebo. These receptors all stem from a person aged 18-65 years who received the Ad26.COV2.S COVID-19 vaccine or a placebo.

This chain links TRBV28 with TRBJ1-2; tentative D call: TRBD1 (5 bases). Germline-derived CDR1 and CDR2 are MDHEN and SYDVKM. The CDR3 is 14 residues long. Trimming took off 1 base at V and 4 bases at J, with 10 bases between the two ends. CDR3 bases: TGTGCCAGCAGTTTATCAGGGCACGCCTATGGCTACACCTTC. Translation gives CASSLSGHAYGYTF.

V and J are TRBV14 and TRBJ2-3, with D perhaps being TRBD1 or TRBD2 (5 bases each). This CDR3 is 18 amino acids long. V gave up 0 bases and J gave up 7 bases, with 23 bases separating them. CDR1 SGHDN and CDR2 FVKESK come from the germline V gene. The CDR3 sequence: CASSQETPGTLRSYTQYF. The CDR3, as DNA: TGTGCCAGCAGCCAAGAGACCCCCGGGACCTTACGCTCATATACGCAGTATTTT. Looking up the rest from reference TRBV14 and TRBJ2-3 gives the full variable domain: EAGVTQFPSHSVIEKGQTVTLRCDPISGHDNLYWYRRVMGKEIKFLLHFVKESKQDESGMPNNRFLAERTGGTYSTLKVQPAELEDSGVYFCASSQETPGTLRSYTQYFGPGTRLTVL.

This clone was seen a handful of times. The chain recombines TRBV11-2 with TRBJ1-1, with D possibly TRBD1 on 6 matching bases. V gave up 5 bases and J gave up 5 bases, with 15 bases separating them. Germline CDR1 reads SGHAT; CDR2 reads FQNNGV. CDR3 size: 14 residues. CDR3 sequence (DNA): TGTGCCAGCAGCCCACCGGGGGGCGAGACTGAAGCTTTCTTT. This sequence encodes CASSPPGGETEAFF.

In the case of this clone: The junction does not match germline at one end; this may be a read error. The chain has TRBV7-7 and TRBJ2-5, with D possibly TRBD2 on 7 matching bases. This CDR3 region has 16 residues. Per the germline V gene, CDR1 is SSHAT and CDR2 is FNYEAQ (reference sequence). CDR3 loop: CASSQGGGSFQETQYF. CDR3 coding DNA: TGTGCTAGCAGCCAAGGGGGGGGCAGCTTTCAAGAGACCCAGTACTTC.

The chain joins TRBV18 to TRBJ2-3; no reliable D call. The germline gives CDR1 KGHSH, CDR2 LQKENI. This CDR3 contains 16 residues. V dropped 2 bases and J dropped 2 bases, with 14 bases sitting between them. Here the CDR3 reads CASSPKGASLTDTQYF. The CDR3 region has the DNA TGTGCCAGCTCACCAAAAGGAGCGAGCCTCACAGATACGCAGTATTTT.

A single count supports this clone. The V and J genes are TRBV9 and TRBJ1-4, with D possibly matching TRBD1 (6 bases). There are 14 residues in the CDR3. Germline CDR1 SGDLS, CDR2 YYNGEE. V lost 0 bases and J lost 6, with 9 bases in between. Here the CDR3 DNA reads TGTGCCAGCAGCGTAGGGCAGGGGTATGAAAAACTGTTTTTT. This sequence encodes CASSVGQGYEKLFF.

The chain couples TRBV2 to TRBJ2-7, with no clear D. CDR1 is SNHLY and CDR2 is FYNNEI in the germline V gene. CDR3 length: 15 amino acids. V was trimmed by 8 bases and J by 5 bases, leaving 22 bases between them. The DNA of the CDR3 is TGTGCCAGCCAAGTCCTACCCGGTAATGTCCACGAGCAGTACTTC. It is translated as CASQVLPGNVHEQYF.

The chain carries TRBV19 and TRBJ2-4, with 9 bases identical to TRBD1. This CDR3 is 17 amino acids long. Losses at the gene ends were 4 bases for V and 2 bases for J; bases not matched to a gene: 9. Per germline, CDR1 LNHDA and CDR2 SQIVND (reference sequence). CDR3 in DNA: TGTGCCAGTAGTAAACCGGGACAGGGCTGGTCCAAAAACATTCAGTACTTC. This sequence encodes CASSKPGQGWSKNIQYF. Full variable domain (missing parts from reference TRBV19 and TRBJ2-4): DGGITQSPKYLFRKEGQNVTLSCEQNLNHDAMYWYRQDPGQGLRLIYYSQIVNDFQKGDIAEGYSVSREKKESFPLTVTSAQKNPTAFYLCASSKPGQGWSKNIQYFGAGTRLSVL.

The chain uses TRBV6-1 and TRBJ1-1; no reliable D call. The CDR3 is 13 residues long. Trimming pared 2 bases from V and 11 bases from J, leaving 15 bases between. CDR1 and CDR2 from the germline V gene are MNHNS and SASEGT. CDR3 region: CASSEFTLRGAFF. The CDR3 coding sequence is TGTGCCAGCAGTGAATTCACTCTCCGAGGGGCTTTCTTT.

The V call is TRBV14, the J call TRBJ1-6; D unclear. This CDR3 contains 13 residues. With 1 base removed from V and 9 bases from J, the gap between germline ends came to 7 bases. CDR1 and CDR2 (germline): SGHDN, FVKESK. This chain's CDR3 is CASSQGRPSPLHF. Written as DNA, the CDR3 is TGTGCCAGCAGCCAAGGGCGGCCTTCACCCCTCCACTTT.

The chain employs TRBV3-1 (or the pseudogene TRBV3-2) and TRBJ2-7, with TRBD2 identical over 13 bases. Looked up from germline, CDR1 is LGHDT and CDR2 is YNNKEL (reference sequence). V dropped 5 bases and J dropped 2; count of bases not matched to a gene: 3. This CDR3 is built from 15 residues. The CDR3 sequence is CASSEGLAGAYEQYF. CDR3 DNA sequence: TGTGCCAGCAGCGAAGGACTAGCGGGAGCCTACGAGCAGTACTTC.

CDR3 nucleotide sequence: TGTGCCAGCAGTCCAGCGGGAGCCCCAGATACGCAGTATTTT. Its protein product is CASSPAGAPDTQYF. This sequence joins TRBV14 and TRBJ2-3, with TRBD2 identical over 8 bases. Germline V lookup: CDR1 SGHDN, CDR2 FVKESK. This CDR3 region has 14 residues. Germline trimming cut 6 bases from V and 4 bases from J; bases unmatched to any gene: 6.

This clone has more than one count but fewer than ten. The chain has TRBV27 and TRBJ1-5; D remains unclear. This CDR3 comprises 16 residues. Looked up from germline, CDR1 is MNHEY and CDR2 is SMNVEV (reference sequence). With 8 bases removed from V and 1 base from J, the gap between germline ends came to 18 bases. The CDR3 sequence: CASCSVGGASNQPQHF. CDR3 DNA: TGTGCCAGCTGTAGCGTAGGCGGAGCGAGCAATCAGCCCCAGCATTTT.

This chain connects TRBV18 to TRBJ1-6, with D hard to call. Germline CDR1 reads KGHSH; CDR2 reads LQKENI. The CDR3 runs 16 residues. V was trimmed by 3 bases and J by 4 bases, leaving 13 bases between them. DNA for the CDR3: TGTGCCAGCTCACCCCGGGATTTGGGGTATAATTCACCCCTCCACTTT. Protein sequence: CASSPRDLGYNSPLHF.

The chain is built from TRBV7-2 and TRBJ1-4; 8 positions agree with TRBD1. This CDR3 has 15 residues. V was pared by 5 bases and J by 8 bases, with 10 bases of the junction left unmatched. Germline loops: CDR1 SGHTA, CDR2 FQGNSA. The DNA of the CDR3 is TGTGCCAGCAGCCCCCGACAGGGGCCGGGGGAAAAACTGTTTTTT. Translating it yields CASSPRQGPGEKLFF.

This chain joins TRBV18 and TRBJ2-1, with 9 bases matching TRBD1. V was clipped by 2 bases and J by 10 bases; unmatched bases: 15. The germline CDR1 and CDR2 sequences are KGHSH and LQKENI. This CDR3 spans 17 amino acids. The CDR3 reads CASSPFNRGRGGGEQFF. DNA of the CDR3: TGTGCCAGCTCACCATTCAACAGGGGGCGTGGTGGAGGCGAGCAGTTCTTC.

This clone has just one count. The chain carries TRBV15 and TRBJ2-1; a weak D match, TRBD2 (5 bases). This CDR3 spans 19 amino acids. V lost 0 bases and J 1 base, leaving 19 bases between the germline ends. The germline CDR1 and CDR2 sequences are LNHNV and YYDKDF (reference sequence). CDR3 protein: CATSRDFSGGGLSYNEQFF. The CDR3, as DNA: TGTGCCACCAGCAGAGATTTTTCTGGAGGCGGGTTATCCTACAATGAGCAGTTCTTC.

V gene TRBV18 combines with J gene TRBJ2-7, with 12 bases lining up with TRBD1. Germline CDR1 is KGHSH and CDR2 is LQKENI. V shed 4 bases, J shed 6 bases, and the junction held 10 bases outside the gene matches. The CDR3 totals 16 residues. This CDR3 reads CASSLLSGTGGVEQYF. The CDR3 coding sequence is TGTGCCAGCTCACTCCTCTCCGGGACAGGGGGCGTCGAGCAGTACTTC. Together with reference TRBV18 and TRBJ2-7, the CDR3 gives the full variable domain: NAGVMQNPRHLVRRRGQEARLRCSPMKGHSHVYWYRQLPEEGLKFMVYLQKENIIDESGMPKERFSAEFPKEGPSILRIQQVVRGDSAAYFCASSLLSGTGGVEQYFGPGTRLTVT.

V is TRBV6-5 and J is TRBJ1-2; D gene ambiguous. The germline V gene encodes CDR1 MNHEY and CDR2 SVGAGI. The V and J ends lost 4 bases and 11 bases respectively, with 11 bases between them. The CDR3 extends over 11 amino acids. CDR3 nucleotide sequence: TGTGCCAGCAGTTCGTTCTCTAGGTACACCTTC. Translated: CASSSFSRYTF.

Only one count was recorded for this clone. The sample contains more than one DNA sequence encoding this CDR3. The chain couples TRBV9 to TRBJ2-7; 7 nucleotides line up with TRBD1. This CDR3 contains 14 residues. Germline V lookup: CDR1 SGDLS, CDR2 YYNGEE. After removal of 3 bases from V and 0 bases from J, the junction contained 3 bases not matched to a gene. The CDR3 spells CASSGRDSSYEQYF. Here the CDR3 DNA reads TGTGCCAGCAGCGGCAGGGACAGCTCCTACGAGCAGTACTTC.

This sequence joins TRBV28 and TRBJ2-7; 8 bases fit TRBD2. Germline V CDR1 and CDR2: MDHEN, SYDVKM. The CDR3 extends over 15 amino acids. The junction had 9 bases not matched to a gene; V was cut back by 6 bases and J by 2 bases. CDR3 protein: CASSEWTSKTYEQYF. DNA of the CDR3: TGTGCCAGCAGCGAATGGACTAGCAAGACCTACGAGCAGTACTTC.

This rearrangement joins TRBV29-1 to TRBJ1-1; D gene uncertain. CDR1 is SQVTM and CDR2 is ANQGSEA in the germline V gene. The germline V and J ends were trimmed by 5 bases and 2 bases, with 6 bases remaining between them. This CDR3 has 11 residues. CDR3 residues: CSVPLNTEAFF. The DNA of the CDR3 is TGCAGCGTTCCACTAAACACTGAAGCTTTCTTT.

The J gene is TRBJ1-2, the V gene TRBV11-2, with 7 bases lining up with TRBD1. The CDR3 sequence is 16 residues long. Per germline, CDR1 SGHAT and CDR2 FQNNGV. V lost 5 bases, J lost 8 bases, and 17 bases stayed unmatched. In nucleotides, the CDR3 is TGTGCCAGCAGCGGACGGGACAGTTTCCCGAGGTGGGGCTACACCTTC. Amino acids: CASSGRDSFPRWGYTF. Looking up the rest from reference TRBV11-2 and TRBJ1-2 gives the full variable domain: EAGVAQSPRYKIIEKRQSVAFWCNPISGHATLYWYQQILGQGPKLLIQFQNNGVVDDSQLPKDRFSAERLKGVDSTLKIQPAKLEDSAVYLCASSGRDSFPRWGYTFGSGTRLTVV.

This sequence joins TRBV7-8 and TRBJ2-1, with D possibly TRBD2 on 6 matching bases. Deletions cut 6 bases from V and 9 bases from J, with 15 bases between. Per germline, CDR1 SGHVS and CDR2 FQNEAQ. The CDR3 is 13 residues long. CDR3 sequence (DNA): TGTGCCAGCAGTCTGCGGAGGGCGGTTGAGCAGTTCTTC. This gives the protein CASSLRRAVEQFF.

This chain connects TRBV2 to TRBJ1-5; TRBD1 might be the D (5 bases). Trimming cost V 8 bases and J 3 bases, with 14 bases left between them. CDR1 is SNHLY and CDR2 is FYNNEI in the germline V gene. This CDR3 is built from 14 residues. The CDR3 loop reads CASGGQVFNQPQHF. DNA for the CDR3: TGTGCCAGCGGGGGTCAGGTCTTCAATCAGCCCCAGCATTTT.

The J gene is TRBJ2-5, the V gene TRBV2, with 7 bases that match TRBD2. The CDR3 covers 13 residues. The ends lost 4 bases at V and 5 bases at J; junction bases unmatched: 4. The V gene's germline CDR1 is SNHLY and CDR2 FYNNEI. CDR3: CASSGGRVETQYF. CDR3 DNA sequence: TGTGCCAGCAGTGGAGGGAGGGTGGAGACCCAGTACTTC.

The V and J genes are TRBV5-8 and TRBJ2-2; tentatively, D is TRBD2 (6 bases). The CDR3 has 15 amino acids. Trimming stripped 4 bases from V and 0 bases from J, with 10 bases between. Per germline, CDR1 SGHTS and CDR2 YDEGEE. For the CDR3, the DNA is TGTGCCAGCAGCACAGGACTAACGAACACCGGGGAGCTGTTTTTT. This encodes CASSTGLTNTGELFF.

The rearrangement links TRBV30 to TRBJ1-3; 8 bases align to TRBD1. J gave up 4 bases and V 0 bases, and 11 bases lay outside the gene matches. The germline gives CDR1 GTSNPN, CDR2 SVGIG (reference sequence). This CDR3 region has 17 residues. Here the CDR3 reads CAWSVSRGRAWGNTIYF. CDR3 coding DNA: TGTGCCTGGAGTGTTTCCAGGGGGCGGGCGTGGGGAAACACCATATATTTT.

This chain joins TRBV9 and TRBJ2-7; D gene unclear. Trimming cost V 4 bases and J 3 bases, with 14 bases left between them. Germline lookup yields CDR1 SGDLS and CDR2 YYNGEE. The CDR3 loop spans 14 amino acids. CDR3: CASSPALFGYEQYF. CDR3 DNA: TGTGCCAGCAGCCCGGCCCTTTTCGGCTACGAGCAGTACTTC. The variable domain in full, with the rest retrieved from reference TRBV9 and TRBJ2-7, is DSGVTQTPKHLITATGQRVTLRCSPRSGDLSVYWYQQSLDQGLQFLIQYYNGEERAKGNILERFSAQQFPDLHSELNLSSLELGDSALYFCASSPALFGYEQYFGPGTRLTVT.

CDR3 sequence: CASSGTGGNEAFF. The CDR3, as DNA: TGTGCCAGCAGTGGGACAGGGGGAAATGAAGCTTTCTTT. This rearrangement joins TRBV2 to TRBJ1-1; TRBD1 aligns across 10 bases. CDR1 is SNHLY and CDR2 is FYNNEI in the germline V gene. The CDR3 length is 13 residues. V was pared by 4 bases and J by 7 bases, with 3 bases of the junction left unmatched.